The TCR beta chain under discussion was sequenced for a study of T-cell reconstitution after alpha-beta-depleted transplantation in children. Study observations and caveats: Several hundred graft clones that had expanded were reportedly the source of alpha-beta T cells about two months after transplant.

This clonotype showed up just once. Its antigen is unknown. Unique molecular identifiers were used to barcode this TCRbeta library. TCRdb reanalysed the PCR reads using MiXCR and keeps one entry per CDR3 protein. Here the sample spans 500,000 to 650,000 distinct CDR3 sequences, approximately 10% being singletons. The CDR3 is 13 amino acids. Trimming took 4 bases from V and 2 from J, leaving 9 bases between them. Germline V gene data show CDR1 as SQVTM and CDR2 as ANQGSEA. The source is a female patient aged 2 to 10 who had a stem cell transplant for aplastic anemia, so the T cells may come from the graft donor. The genes are TRBV29-1 and TRBJ2-1; D unresolved. Sample: PBMCs, mostly from graft donor cells, taken 180 days after TCRalphabeta/CD19-depleted stem cell transplant. This CDR3 reads CSVAPLTYNEQFF. CDR3 sequence (DNA): TGCAGCGTTGCCCCCTTAACCTACAATGAGCAGTTCTTC.